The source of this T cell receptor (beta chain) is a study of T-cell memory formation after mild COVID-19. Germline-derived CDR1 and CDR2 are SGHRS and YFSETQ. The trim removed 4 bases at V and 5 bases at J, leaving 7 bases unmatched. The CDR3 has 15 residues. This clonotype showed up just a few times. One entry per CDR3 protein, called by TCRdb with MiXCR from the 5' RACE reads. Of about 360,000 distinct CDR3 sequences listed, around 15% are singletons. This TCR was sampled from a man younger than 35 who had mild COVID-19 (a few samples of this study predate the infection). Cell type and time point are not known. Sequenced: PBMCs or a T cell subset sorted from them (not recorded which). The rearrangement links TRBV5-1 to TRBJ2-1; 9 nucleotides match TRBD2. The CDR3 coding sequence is TGCGCCAGCAGCCAAGCCGGGACTAGCCACAATGAGCAGTTCTTC. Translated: CASSQAGTSHNEQFF.